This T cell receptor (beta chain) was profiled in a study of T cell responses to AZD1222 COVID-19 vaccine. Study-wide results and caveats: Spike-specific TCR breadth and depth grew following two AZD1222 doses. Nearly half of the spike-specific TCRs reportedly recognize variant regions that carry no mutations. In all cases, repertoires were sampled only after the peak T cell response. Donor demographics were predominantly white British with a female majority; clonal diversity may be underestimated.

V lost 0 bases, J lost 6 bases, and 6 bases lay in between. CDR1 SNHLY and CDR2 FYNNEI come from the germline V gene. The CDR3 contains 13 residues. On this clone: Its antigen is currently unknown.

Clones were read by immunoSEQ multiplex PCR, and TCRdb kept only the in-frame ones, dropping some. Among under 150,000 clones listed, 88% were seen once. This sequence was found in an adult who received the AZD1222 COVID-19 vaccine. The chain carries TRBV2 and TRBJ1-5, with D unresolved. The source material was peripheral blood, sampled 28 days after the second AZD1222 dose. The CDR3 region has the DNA TGTGCCAGCAGTGAAGCGAACCCTCAGCCCCAGCATTTT. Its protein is CASSEANPQPQHF.